The present TCR beta chain was sequenced within a study of blood T cell repertoires in COVID-19 (TCRdb year 2020). With respect to the entire study: Samples covering the acute and convalescent phases of COVID-19 were provided by collaborators in the United States, Italy and Spain. Nearly every sample came with metadata listing a de-identified subject ID, COVID-19 status, age in years and sex. HLA class I and class II types, where available, came from metadata supplied by the sample provider rather than from assay-based typing. The material from the prospective study consisted of cDNA or gDNA derived from T cells, B-cell-depleted T cells, or PBMCs. The dataset comprised deeply sampled blood TCRbeta repertoires from subjects exposed to, actively infected with, or recovered from COVID-19. A freely available public database, intended as a resource for researchers studying the immune response to SARS-CoV-2, is where the repertoires were released. Samples were obtained from the ongoing ImmuneRACE study (first 160 participants) and from over 1,000 subjects provided by 6 global collaborators. Overall study results and their limits: The quantity of clinical and demographic metadata differed by source and by participant and was supplied without curation.

CDR1 and CDR2 were assigned from the germline V gene as MDHEN and SYDVKM. V drops 4 bases and J drops 2 bases, leaving 15 bases in between. The CDR3 has 16 amino acids, counting the end cysteine and phenylalanine. Here the CDR3 DNA is all that survives: 48 bases in frame from base 1. Participants in the prospective study were enrolled through a virtual design, were aged roughly 18 to 100 years, and lived in approximately 25 United States geographic areas. In the prospective study, participants were assigned to cohorts based on the clinical history participants reported in a screening survey and a study questionnaire. ImmuneRACE Cohort 3 recovered participants were defined by two consecutive negative NP/OP PCR tests, healthcare professional clearance, or symptom resolution. Mobile phlebotomists in the prospective study collected whole blood, serum and a nasopharyngeal or oropharyngeal swab from every participant. Additional blood draws and questionnaires over an approximately 2-month period could optionally be provided by prospective study participants. Before DNA extraction, blood samples from the prospective study were shipped at room temperature or frozen.

About this clone itself: Its antigen is not yet known. The input lacks base qualities; no much larger clone sits a single base away.

TCRbeta CDR3 regions were amplified from genomic DNA using the immunoSEQ Assay, a bias-controlled multiplex PCR. The study's processing was this. Nucleated cell counts per sample were estimated from amplification of reference gene primers within the assay. To quantify the absolute abundance of each unique TCRbeta CDR3 rearrangement, sequence reads were collapsed and filtered. For each sample, productive Simpson clonality was calculated by taking the square root of Simpson's diversity index across productive rearrangements. Held by TCRdb, this immuneACCESS table contains in-frame sequences only and omits some clones. Under half of the omission traces to an unresolved V gene where checked; the cause of the rest is unknown. The V and J calls and clone size are taken from that table; D and trimming were inferred from the DNA. In this sample the table shows 200,000 to 300,000 clones, about 89% of which occur a single time. Roughly 8.3% of the sample lies in the top ten.

The sequence is built from TRBV28 and TRBJ1-5; the D gene is unclear. Input material: PBMCs or T cells enriched from blood (not recorded which). This clonotype originated in a man in his forties who had recovered from COVID-19. The CDR3 corresponds to CASSYPGGSGNQPQHF. The nucleotides read TGTGCCAGCAGTTATCCCGGCGGTTCGGGCAATCAGCCCCAGCATTTT.